One sample yielded the 5 T cell receptor beta chains listed below, sequenced in a study of T cell changes during pregnancy in multiple sclerosis. Here immunoSEQ multiplex PCR was the method, and the copy in TCRdb shows in-frame clones only, minus some. There are roughly 100,000 clones in the sample; less than 95% occur only once, and approximately 1.5% lies in the top ten. The sequences come from peripheral blood, collected after pregnancy. The receptors were gathered from a female donor with multiple sclerosis, enrolled in a pregnancy study.

V gene TRBV5-1 combines with J gene TRBJ1-3; maybe TRBD1 (6 bases). This CDR3 has 15 residues. Trimming cost V 4 bases and J 4 bases, with 15 bases left between them. Germline values: CDR1 SGHRS, CDR2 YFSETQ. CDR3 in DNA: TGCGCCAGCAGCAAATATCCAGGGGACGGAAACACCATATATTTT. Its protein is CASSKYPGDGNTIYF.

This rearrangement joins TRBV5-1 to TRBJ2-4, with 7 bases aligning to TRBD1. There are 13 residues in the CDR3. The trim removed 7 bases at V and 4 bases at J, leaving 5 bases unmatched. Germline CDR1 reads SGHRS; CDR2 reads YFSETQ. CDR3 nucleotide sequence: TGCGCCAGCTCCGGGACAGATAAAAACATTCAGTACTTC. Protein product: CASSGTDKNIQYF.

V is TRBV10-1 and J is TRBJ2-7; tentatively, D is TRBD1 (6 bases). V lost 7 bases and J lost 2, with 15 bases in between. The V gene's germline CDR1 is WNHNN and CDR2 SYGVQD (reference sequence). The CDR3 totals 14 residues. The CDR3 is CASTRRGHPYEQYF. Written as DNA, the CDR3 is TGCGCCAGCACTCGTCGGGGACACCCCTACGAGCAGTACTTC.

The chain has TRBV5-1 and TRBJ1-2, with D unclear. V was clipped by 0 bases and J by 8 bases, with 5 bases between them. This CDR3 spans 11 amino acids. Germline CDR1 SGHRS, CDR2 YFSETQ. In DNA, the CDR3 is TGCGCCAGCAGCTTGGACGGGGGCTACACCTTC. Translated: CASSLDGGYTF.

In nucleotides, the CDR3 is TGTGCCAGCAGTCAGGACACCAACACTGAAGCTTTCTTT. Translating it yields CASSQDTNTEAFF. This sequence joins TRBV27 and TRBJ1-1, with D possibly matching TRBD1 (5 bases). CDR1 and CDR2 (germline): MNHEY, SMNVEV (reference sequence). The CDR3 totals 13 residues. V was cut by 5 bases and J by 2 bases, with 9 bases left in between.